One sample yielded the 9 T cell receptor beta chains listed below, sequenced in a study of response to subunit inactivated influenza vaccine. TCRdb ran MiXCR on the RT-PCR reads and lists one entry per CDR3 protein. The data contain roughly 670,000 distinct CDR3 sequences, around 15% of them singletons. The sample in question was PBMCs from blood, obtained approximately 15 days before vaccination. These receptors were obtained from a man aged 50 to 60 who received an inactivated influenza vaccine.

J is TRBJ2-5 and V is TRBV5-6; D is possibly TRBD1 or TRBD2 (5 bases each). CDR3 length: 12 amino acids. Trimming stripped 3 bases from V and 3 bases from J, with 6 bases between. Germline CDR1 is SGHDT and CDR2 is YYEEEE. The CDR3 coding sequence is TGTGCCAGCAGCTGGGGGAAAGAGACCCAGTACTTC. Translation: CASSWGKETQYF.

This clonotype was detected only a few times. The J gene is TRBJ2-1, the V gene TRBV6-1, with no clear D. This CDR3 has 16 residues. Germline V gene lookup returns CDR1 MNHNS and CDR2 SASEGT. Trimming shortened V by 7 bases and J by 2 bases, and 18 bases separated the two germline ends. In DNA, the CDR3 is TGTGCCAGCACCTTGGACGGCCGAACGACCTACAATGAGCAGTTCTTC. This encodes CASTLDGRTTYNEQFF.

This clonotype was found a few times. The V call is TRBV2, the J call TRBJ2-3; D is ambiguous. V was pared by 10 bases and J by 0 bases, with 14 bases between. The length of the CDR3 is 14 residues. In germline, CDR1 is SNHLY, CDR2 FYNNEI. As DNA, the CDR3 is TGTGCCATCCACCGGGTTCCCAGCACAGATACGCAGTATTTT. Translating gives CAIHRVPSTDTQYF.

The chain joins TRBV29-1 to TRBJ2-7, with D possibly matching TRBD2 (5 bases). The CDR3 sequence is 14 residues long. V lost 1 base, J lost 2 bases, and 12 bases lay in between. From germline, CDR1 is SQVTM and CDR2 ANQGSEA. In DNA form, the CDR3 reads TGCAGCGTTGAAGGTCACAGAGGGACCTACGAGCAGTACTTC. Residues: CSVEGHRGTYEQYF.

This rearrangement joins TRBV29-1 to TRBJ2-5; TRBD2 agrees at 7 bases. J was trimmed by 5 bases and V by 6 bases; bases with no gene match: 9. The CDR3 runs to 13 residues. The germline CDR1 and CDR2 sequences are SQVTM and ANQGSEA. CDR3 sequence (DNA): TGCAGCGTCCTGGGTGAGGGAGGGGAGACCCAGTACTTC. Its translation: CSVLGEGGETQYF.

The rearrangement uses TRBV12-3 or TRBV12-4 and TRBJ2-1; 11 nucleotides match TRBD2. With 7 bases clipped from V and 3 bases from J, the junction kept 8 bases outside the gene matches. The CDR3 covers 16 residues. The CDR3 loop reads CASTPTSGVFYNEQFF. CDR3 bases: TGTGCCAGCACCCCGACTAGCGGGGTCTTCTACAATGAGCAGTTCTTC.

V gene TRBV24-1 combines with J gene TRBJ1-5; TRBD1 is a possible D gene (6 bases). The CDR3 covers 12 residues. In germline, CDR1 is KGHDR, CDR2 SFDVKD. Trimming cost V 9 bases and J 5 bases, with 10 bases left between them. CDR3 sequence reads: CATGQTDQPQHF. The CDR3 region has the DNA TGTGCCACCGGACAGACGGATCAGCCCCAGCATTTT.

This clonotype was counted only a few times. J is TRBJ2-7 and V is TRBV4-2, with D unresolved. Germline lookup yields CDR1 LGHNA and CDR2 YNFKEQ. The CDR3 is 16 amino acids. V shed 1 base and J shed 0 bases, with 13 bases lying between them. The CDR3 loop is CASSQASETHSYEQYF. The CDR3 nucleotides read TGTGCCAGCAGCCAAGCGTCTGAGACACACTCCTACGAGCAGTACTTC.

The J gene is TRBJ2-7, the V gene TRBV29-1; the match to TRBD2 covers 8 bases. V dropped 6 bases and J dropped 7; count of bases not matched to a gene: 14. CDR3 length: 14 amino acids. Germline lookup yields CDR1 SQVTM and CDR2 ANQGSEA. The CDR3 protein is CSVGTSYLIGEQYF. The CDR3 DNA follows: TGCAGCGTGGGGACTAGTTACTTGATCGGGGAGCAGTACTTC.